This TCR beta chain was observed in a study of PD-1 blockade in classical Hodgkin lymphoma. The repertoire was sequenced with immunoSEQ multiplex PCR; TCRdb's copy has only in-frame clones and lacks some. This table has tens of thousands of clones, roughly 78% appearing once. Time point specified: cycle 4 day 1 (C4D1), after around six weeks of nivolumab. All patients relapsed after autologous stem cell transplantation, and brentuximab vedotin exposure varied. The sequencing used peripheral blood mononuclear cells (PBMCs), collected before the fourth cycle of nivolumab. This TCR came from a human donor with classical Hodgkin lymphoma.

The CDR3 region has the DNA TGTGCCAGCAGCCCAACAGGGGCAGATGGCTACACCTTC. Protein sequence: CASSPTGADGYTF. The chain links TRBV4-2 to TRBJ1-2, with 7 bases aligning to TRBD1. CDR1 and CDR2 (germline): LGHNA, YNFKEQ. There are 13 residues in the CDR3. V gave up 4 bases and J gave up 6 bases; unmatched junction bases: 5.